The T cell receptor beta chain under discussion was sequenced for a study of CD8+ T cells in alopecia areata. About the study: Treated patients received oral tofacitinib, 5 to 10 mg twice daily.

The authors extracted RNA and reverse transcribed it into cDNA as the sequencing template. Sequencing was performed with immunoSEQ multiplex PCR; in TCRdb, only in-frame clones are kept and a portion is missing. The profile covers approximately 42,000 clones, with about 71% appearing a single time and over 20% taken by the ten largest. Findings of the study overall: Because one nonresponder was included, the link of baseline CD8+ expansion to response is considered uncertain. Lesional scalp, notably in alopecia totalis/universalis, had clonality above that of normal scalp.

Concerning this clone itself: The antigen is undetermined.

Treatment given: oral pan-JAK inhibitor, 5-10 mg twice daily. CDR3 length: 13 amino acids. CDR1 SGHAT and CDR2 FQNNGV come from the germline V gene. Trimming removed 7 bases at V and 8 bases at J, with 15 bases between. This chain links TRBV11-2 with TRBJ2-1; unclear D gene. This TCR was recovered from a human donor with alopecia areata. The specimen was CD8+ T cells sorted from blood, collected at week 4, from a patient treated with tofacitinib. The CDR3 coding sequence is TGTGCCAGCACCCCTGCTGGCAGAGATGAGCAGTTCTTC. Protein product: CASTPAGRDEQFF.